This T cell receptor (beta chain) came from a study of siplizumab effects on memory and regulatory T cells. Broader study findings: Alloreactive sequences tracing back to unstimulated CD4+ memory cells were significantly reduced by siplizumab. It seemed that naive T cells were more diverse than memory cells and were major contributors to the alloresponse. Confirmatory evidence of suppressive function in proliferating siplizumab-culture Tregs was not obtained.

This CDR3 has 13 amino acids. The V end lost 8 bases, the J end lost 0 bases, and 8 bases lay between the germline ends. Germline values: CDR1 MNHEY, CDR2 SVGAGI. Some 98,000 TCR templates underwent assay in every sample. Here immunoSEQ multiplex PCR was the method, and the copy in TCRdb shows in-frame clones only, minus some. Of approximately 75,000 clones listed, 93% are singletons. For this clone: What it binds is unknown. Distinct nucleotide sequences in the sample also encode this CDR3.

This clonotype was obtained from a human donor in good health. The sequenced sample was CD8+ T cells sorted from blood. The V and J genes are TRBV6-5 and TRBJ2-1; tentative D call: TRBD2 (6 bases). The CDR3 region has the DNA TGTGCCAGCGGGACTTCCTCCTACAATGAGCAGTTCTTC. Translation: CASGTSSYNEQFF.